This entry is about one T cell receptor beta chain. This record belongs to a study of blood T cell repertoires in COVID-19. At the level of the study: Samples representing acute and convalescent COVID-19 were sourced from the United States, Italy and Spain. The cDNA or gDNA used as material had been derived from T cells, B-cell-depleted T cells, or PBMCs.

The CDR3 totals 13 residues. V was cut by 2 bases and J by 1 base, with 6 bases left in between. The germline V gene encodes CDR1 SGHRS and CDR2 YFSETQ. Authors' processing steps: Nucleated cell number was recorded as an estimate derived from reference gene primer amplification. The data were produced by immunoSEQ multiplex PCR, yet TCRdb's version contains in-frame clones alone and is incomplete. D and trimming come from the DNA, and the V and J calls and clone size come from that table. The sample holds some 330,000 clones, around nine tenths seen once. This chain connects TRBV5-1 to TRBJ1-1; D not certain. This TCR came from a woman in her forties or fifties with active or convalescent COVID-19. Specimen: peripheral blood. CDR3 residues: CASSFSTNTEAFF. CDR3 DNA sequence: TGCGCCAGCAGCTTTAGTACGAACACTGAAGCTTTCTTT.